The following is a TCR beta chain sequence with its context. Its antigen is still unknown. Method: immunoSEQ multiplex PCR; TCRdb's copy keeps in-frame clones and lacks some. The sample lists 150,000 to 200,000 clones, about 86% occurring once. Germline-derived CDR1 and CDR2 are SEHNR and FQNEAQ (reference sequence). The CDR3 loop spans 15 amino acids. Between the trimmed V and J ends, which lost 5 bases and 0 bases, there was a span of 11 bases. These data are taken from a study of T cell responses to AZD1222 COVID-19 vaccine. Study-level results: At 160-218 and 743-854, vaccine-associated CD4 TCRs were dominant, and they spanned spike. At baseline, seropositivity was found in only five or six AZD1222 recipients.

This receptor was obtained from an adult in good health. This material consisted of peripheral blood, taken on day 0 of AZD1222 vaccination. The chain carries TRBV7-9 and TRBJ1-3, with a weak D call TRBD1 (5 bases). In nucleotides, the CDR3 is TGTGCCAGCAGCAGCGGGGGGAACTCTGGAAACACCATATATTTT. It codes for CASSSGGNSGNTIYF.